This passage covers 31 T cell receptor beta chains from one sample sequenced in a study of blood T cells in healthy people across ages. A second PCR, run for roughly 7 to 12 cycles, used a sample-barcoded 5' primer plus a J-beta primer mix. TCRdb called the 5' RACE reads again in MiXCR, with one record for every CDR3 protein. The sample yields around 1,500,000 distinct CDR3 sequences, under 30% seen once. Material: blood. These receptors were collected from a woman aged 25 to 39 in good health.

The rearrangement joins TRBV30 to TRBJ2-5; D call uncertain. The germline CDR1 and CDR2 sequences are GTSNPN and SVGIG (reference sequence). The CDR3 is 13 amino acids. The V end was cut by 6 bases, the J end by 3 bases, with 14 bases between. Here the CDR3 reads CACNGVVEETQYF. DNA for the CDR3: TGTGCCTGTAATGGGGTGGTCGAAGAGACCCAGTACTTC.

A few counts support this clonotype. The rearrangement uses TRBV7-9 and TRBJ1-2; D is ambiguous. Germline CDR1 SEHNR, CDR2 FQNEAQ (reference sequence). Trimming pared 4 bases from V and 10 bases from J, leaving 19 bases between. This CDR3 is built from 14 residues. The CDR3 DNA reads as TGTGCCAGCAGCTCTCGTACCATCCCACGCGTCTACACCTTC. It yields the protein CASSSRTIPRVYTF.

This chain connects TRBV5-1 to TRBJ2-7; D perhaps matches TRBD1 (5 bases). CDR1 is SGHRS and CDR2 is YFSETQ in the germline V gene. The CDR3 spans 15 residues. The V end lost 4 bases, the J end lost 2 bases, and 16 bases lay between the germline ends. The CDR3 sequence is CASSERSLGPYEQYF. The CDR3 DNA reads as TGCGCCAGCAGCGAGAGGTCCTTGGGGCCCTACGAGCAGTACTTC.

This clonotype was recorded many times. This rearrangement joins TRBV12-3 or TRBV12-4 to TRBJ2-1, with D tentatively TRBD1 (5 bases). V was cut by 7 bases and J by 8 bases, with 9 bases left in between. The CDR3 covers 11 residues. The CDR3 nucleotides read TGTGCCAGCACTCAGGGTGATGAGCAGTTCTTC. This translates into CASTQGDEQFF.

DNA of the CDR3: TGCAGTGCTAGGGGGACAGGGGCTCCACGAACTGAAGCTTTCTTT. It codes for CSARGTGAPRTEAFF. The chain is built from TRBV20-1 and TRBJ1-1; TRBD1 matches at 10 bases. This CDR3 has 15 residues. Germline V gene sequence: CDR1 DFQATT, CDR2 SNEGSKA (reference sequence). V lost 3 bases and J lost 5; bases outside the gene matches: 9.

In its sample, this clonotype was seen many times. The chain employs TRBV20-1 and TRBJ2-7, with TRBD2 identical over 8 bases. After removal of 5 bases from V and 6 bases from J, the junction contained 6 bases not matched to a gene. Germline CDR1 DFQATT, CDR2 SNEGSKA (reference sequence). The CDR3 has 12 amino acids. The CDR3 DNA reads TGCAGTGCTGTAAGCGGGGGCGTCGAGCAGTACTTC. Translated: CSAVSGGVEQYF.

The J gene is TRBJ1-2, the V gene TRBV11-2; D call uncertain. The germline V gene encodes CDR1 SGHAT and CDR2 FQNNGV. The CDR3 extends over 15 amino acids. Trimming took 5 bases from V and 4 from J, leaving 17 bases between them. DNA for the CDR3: TGTGCCAGCAGCCCGGTGGTGGCAGGACGCTATGGCTACACCTTC. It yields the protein CASSPVVAGRYGYTF.

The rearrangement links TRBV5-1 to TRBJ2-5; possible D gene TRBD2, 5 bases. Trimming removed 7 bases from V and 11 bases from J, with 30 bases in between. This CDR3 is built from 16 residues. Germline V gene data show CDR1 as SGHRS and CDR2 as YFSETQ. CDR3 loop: CASFDYSPYAENEQYF. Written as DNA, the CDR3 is TGCGCCAGCTTCGACTATTCTCCCTATGCGGAAAATGAGCAGTACTTC.

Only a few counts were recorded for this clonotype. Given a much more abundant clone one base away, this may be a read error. In DNA, the CDR3 is TGTGCCAGCAGCTCGATAGGGGCGGGAGAGCAGTACTTC. Translation: CASSSIGAGEQYF. V is TRBV6-5 and J is TRBJ2-4; 7 bases fit TRBD2. CDR3 size: 13 residues. V was clipped by 6 bases and J by 13 bases; unmatched bases: 12. Germline values: CDR1 MNHEY, CDR2 SVGAGI.

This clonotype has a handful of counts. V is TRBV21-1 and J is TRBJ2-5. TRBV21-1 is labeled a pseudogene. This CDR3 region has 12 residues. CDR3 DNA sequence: TGTGCCAGCAGCAAATGGGATAAGACCCAGTACTTC. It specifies CASSKWDKTQYF.

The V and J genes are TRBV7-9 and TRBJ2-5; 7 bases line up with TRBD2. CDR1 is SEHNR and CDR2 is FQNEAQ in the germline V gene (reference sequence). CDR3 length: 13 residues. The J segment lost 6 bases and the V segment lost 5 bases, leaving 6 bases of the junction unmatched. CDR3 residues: CASSPPGRKTQYF. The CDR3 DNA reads TGTGCCAGCAGCCCCCCCGGGAGGAAGACCCAGTACTTC.

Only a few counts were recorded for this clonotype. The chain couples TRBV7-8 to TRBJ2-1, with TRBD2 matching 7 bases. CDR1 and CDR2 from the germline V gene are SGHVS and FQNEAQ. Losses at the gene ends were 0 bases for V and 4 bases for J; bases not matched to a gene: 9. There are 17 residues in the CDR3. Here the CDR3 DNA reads TGTGCCAGCAGCTTAGCGTTGTGGGAGGGCCGTTACAATGAGCAGTTCTTC. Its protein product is CASSLALWEGRYNEQFF.

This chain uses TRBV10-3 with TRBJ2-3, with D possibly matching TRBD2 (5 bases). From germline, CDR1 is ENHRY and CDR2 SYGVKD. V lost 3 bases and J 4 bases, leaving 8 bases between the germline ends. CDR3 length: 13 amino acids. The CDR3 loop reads CAISEGSPDTQYF. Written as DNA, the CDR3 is TGTGCCATCAGTGAAGGGAGTCCAGATACGCAGTATTTT.

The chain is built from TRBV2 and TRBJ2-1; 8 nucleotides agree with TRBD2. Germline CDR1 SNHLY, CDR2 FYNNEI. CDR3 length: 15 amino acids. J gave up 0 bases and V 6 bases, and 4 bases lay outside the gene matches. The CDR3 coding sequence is TGTGCCAGCAGCCTTAGCGGGATCTCCTACAATGAGCAGTTCTTC. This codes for CASSLSGISYNEQFF.

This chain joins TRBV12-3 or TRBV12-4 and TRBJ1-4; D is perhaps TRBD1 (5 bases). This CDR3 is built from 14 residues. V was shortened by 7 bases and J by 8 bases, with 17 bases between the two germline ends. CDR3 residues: CASTLLNGGEKLFF. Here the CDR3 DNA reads TGTGCCAGCACCCTCCTGAACGGGGGAGAAAAACTGTTTTTT.

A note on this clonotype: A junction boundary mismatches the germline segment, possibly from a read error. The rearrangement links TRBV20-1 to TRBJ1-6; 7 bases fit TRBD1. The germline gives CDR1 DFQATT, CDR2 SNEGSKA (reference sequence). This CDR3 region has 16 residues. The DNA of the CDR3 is TGCAGTACTAGAGATGTAGGCGAACAGGGGTATTCACCCCTCCACTTT. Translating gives CSTRDVGEQGYSPLHF.

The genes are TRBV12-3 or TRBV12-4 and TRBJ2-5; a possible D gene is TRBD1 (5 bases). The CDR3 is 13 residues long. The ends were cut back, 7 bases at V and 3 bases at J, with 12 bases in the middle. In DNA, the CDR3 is TGTGCCAGCAACCTAAGGGGCAAAGAGACCCAGTACTTC. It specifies CASNLRGKETQYF.

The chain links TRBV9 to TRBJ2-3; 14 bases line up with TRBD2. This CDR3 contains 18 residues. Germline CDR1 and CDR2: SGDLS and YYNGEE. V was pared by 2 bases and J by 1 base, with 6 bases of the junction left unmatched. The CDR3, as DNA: TGTGCCAGCAGCGTGACTAGCGGGGGGGCCGCGGGCACAGATACGCAGTATTTT. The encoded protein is CASSVTSGGAAGTDTQYF. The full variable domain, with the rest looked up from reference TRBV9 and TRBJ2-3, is DSGVTQTPKHLITATGQRVTLRCSPRSGDLSVYWYQQSLDQGLQFLIQYYNGEERAKGNILERFSAQQFPDLHSELNLSSLELGDSALYFCASSVTSGGAAGTDTQYFGPGTRLTVL.

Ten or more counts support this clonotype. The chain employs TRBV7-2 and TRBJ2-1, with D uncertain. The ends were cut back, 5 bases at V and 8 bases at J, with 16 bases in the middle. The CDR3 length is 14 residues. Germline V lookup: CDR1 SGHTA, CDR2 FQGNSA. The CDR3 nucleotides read TGTGCCAGCAGCGAATTCCTCTTGCGCGATGAGCAGTTCTTC. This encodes CASSEFLLRDEQFF.

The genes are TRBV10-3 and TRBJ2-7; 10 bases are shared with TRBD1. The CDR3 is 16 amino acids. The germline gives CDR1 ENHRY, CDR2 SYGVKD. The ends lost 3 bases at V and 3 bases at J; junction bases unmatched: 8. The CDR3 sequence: CAISDSGTGDNYEQYF. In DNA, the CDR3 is TGTGCCATCAGTGATTCCGGGACAGGGGACAACTACGAGCAGTACTTC.

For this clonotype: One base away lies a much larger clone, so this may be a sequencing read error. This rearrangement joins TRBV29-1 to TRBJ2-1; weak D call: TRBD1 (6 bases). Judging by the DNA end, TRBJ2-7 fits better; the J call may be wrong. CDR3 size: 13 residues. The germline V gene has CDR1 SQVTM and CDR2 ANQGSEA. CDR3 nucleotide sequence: TGCAGCGTTCCAGGGGCGCTCTACAATGAGCAGTACTTC. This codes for CSVPGALYNEQYF.

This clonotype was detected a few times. CDR3: CASSLGTGNTIYF. The CDR3 bases are TGTGCCAGCAGCTTAGGGACTGGAAACACCATATATTTT. V and J are TRBV5-6 and TRBJ1-3; D remains unclear. V dropped 2 bases and J dropped 2 bases, with 5 bases sitting between them. Per germline, CDR1 SGHDT and CDR2 YYEEEE. There are 13 residues in the CDR3. The full variable domain, with the rest looked up from reference TRBV5-6 and TRBJ1-3, is DAGVTQSPTHLIKTRGQQVTLRCSPKSGHDTVSWYQQALGQGPQFIFQYYEEEERQRGNFPDRFSGHQFPNYSSELNVNALLLGDSALYLCASSLGTGNTIYFGEGSWLTVV.

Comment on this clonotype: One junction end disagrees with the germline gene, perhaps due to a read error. CDR3 amino acids: CSVVTGFNTLYF. For the CDR3, the DNA is TGCAGCGTCGTCACAGGTTTCAACACCTTATATTTT. The V gene is TRBV29-1, the J gene TRBJ1-3, with D perhaps matching TRBD1 (5 bases). The CDR3 extends over 12 amino acids. Germline assignment: CDR1 SQVTM and CDR2 ANQGSEA.

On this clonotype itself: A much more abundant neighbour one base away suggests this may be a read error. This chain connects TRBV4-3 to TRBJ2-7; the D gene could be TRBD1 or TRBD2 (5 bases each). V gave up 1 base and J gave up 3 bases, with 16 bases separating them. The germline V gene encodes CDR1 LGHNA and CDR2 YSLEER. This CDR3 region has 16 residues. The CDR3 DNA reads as TGCGCCAGCAGCCAAGGGATCGCCGGGGCCGGCTACGAGCAGTACTTC. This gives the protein CASSQGIAGAGYEQYF.

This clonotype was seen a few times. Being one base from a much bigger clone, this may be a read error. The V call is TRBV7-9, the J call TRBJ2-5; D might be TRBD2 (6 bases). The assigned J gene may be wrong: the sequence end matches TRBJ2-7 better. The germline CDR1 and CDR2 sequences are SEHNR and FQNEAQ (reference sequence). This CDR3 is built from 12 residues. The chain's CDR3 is CASSSVADEQYF. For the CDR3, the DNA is TGTGCCAGCAGCTCCGTAGCGGACGAGCAGTACTTC.

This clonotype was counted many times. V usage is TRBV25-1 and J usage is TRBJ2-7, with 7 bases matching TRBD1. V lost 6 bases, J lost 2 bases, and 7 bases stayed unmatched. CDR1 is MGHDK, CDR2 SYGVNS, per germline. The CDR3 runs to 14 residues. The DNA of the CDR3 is TGTGCCAGCAGGGGCGGACAGGAGACCTACGAGCAGTACTTC. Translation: CASRGGQETYEQYF.

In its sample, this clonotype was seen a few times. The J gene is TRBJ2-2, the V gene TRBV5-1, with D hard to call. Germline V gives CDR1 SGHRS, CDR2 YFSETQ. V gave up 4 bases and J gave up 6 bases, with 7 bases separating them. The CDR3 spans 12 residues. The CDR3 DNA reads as TGCGCCAGCAGCCAAACGGCCGGGGAGCTGTTTTTT. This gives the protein CASSQTAGELFF.

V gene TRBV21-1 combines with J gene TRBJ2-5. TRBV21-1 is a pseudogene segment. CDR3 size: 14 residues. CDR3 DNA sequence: TGTGCCAGCAGCAATTGTTGCGTCCAGGAGACCCAGTACTTC. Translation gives CASSNCCVQETQYF.

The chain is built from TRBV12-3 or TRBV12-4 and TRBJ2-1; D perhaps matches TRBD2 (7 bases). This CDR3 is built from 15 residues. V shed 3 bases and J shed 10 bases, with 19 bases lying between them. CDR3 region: CASSLVSGRGGEQFF. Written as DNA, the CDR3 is TGTGCCAGCAGTTTGGTTAGTGGGAGGGGGGGAGAGCAGTTCTTC.

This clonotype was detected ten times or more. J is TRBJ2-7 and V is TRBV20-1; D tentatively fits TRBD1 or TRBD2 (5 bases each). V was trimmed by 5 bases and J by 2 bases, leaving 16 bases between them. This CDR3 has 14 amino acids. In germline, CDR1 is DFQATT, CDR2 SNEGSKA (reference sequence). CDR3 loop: CSAPAGQGAYEQYF. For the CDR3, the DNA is TGCAGTGCTCCCGCCGGCCAGGGAGCCTACGAGCAGTACTTC.

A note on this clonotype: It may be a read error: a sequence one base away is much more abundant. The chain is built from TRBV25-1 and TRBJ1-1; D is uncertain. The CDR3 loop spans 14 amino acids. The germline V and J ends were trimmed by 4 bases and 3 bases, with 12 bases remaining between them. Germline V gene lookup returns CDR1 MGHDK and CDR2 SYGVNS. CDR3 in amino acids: CASSGGGIDTEAFF. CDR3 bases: TGTGCCAGCAGTGGCGGTGGAATTGACACTGAAGCTTTCTTT.